This passage covers 28 T cell receptor beta chains from one sample sequenced in a study of metastatic and nonmetastatic thyroid tumors (dated by TCRdb to the early 2020s). The library was made by PCR. The run used an Illumina HiSeq 4000. The public reads were reprocessed in TCRdb via fastp at Q25 and MiXCR, keeping in-frame beta chains. The sample includes about 7,300 clones, with under 20% observed a single time. The ten most abundant clones make up 9.6% of the sample. No patient had received any treatment before thyroid surgery. Sequencing input: adjacent normal tissue. The receptors were sampled from a female donor with papillary thyroid cancer or a benign thyroid nodule (not recorded which). Some clones in this sample may be carry-over from other donors' samples.

By proportion, this clone is medium-sized. V usage is TRBV5-1 and J usage is TRBJ1-2; no reliable D call. The CDR3 loop spans 14 amino acids. V shed 4 bases and J shed 4 bases, with 14 bases lying between them. Looked up from germline, CDR1 is SGHRS and CDR2 is YFSETQ. In DNA, the CDR3 is TGCGCCAGCAGCATTCAAGAGGGTACCTATGGCTACACCTTC. Its translation: CASSIQEGTYGYTF.

This clone qualifies as medium-sized (0.01 to 0.1%). The chain combines TRBV7-2 with TRBJ2-7; 11 nucleotides agree with TRBD1. Germline lookup yields CDR1 SGHTA and CDR2 FQGNSA. CDR3 size: 16 residues. The ends lost 1 base at V and 3 bases at J; junction bases unmatched: 5. The CDR3 loop reads CASSLVADRGHYEQYF. Written as DNA, the CDR3 is TGTGCCAGCAGCTTAGTAGCGGACAGGGGGCACTACGAGCAGTACTTC.

V usage is TRBV11-2 and J usage is TRBJ1-6; D may be TRBD1 (6 bases). Trimming pared 1 base from V and 9 bases from J, leaving 19 bases between. Looked up from germline, CDR1 is SGHAT and CDR2 is FQNNGV. There are 17 residues in the CDR3. This chain's CDR3 is CASSLVWTAISSSPLHF. In nucleotides, the CDR3 is TGTGCCAGCAGCTTAGTATGGACAGCAATTTCCAGTTCACCCCTCCACTTT.

This clone came up a few times. The chain combines TRBV27 with TRBJ2-2, with D possibly being TRBD1 (5 bases). Trimming took 5 bases from V and 5 from J, leaving 12 bases between them. The CDR3 consists of 14 residues. CDR1 and CDR2 from the germline V gene are MNHEY and SMNVEV (reference sequence). Written as DNA, the CDR3 is TGTGCCAGCAGTGCCCTTCAGGGTACCGGGGAGCTGTTTTTT. Residues: CASSALQGTGELFF.

V usage is TRBV6-2 or TRBV6-3 and J usage is TRBJ2-3; 8 bases fit TRBD2. With 5 bases clipped from V and 2 bases from J, the junction kept 9 bases outside the gene matches. The CDR3 length is 16 residues. Germline lookup yields CDR1 MNHEY and CDR2 SVGEGT. CDR3 nucleotide sequence: TGTGCCAGCAGTGTCTCTAGCGGGTCCCCCACAGATACGCAGTATTTT. It yields the protein CASSVSSGSPTDTQYF.

This clone was counted at least ten times. The rearrangement joins TRBV12-3 or TRBV12-4 to TRBJ2-1; 13 bases are shared with TRBD2. With 7 bases clipped from V and 5 bases from J, the junction kept 14 bases outside the gene matches. This CDR3 contains 18 residues. In DNA form, the CDR3 reads TGTGCCAGCAACAACAAACTACTAGCGGGAGGGCCCCACAATGAGCAGTTCTTC. Translated, it gives CASNNKLLAGGPHNEQFF.

This clone is categorized as medium-sized. The chain couples TRBV20-1 to TRBJ2-1, with 11 bases lining up with TRBD2. Germline assignment: CDR1 DFQATT and CDR2 SNEGSKA (reference sequence). The CDR3 is 18 residues long. J gave up 0 bases and V 1 base, and 8 bases lay outside the gene matches. CDR3 protein: CSARGGEGLAVSYNEQFF. DNA of the CDR3: TGCAGTGCTAGAGGTGGCGAGGGACTAGCGGTCTCCTACAATGAGCAGTTCTTC.

This clone counts as medium-sized (0.01 to 0.1%). The rearrangement uses TRBV25-1 and TRBJ1-1; D is possibly TRBD1 (5 bases). Trimming left V 3 bases short and J 6 bases short, with 14 bases between. Germline assignment: CDR1 MGHDK and CDR2 SYGVNS. The CDR3 loop spans 14 amino acids. The CDR3 here is CASSDLGVTPEAFF. The CDR3 bases are TGTGCCAGCAGTGACTTGGGGGTGACGCCTGAAGCTTTCTTT.

This clone was counted a single time. The chain uses TRBV9 and TRBJ1-2; D ambiguous. Trimming cost V 4 bases and J 4 bases, with 14 bases left between them. Germline assignment: CDR1 SGDLS and CDR2 YYNGEE. CDR3 length: 14 residues. In DNA, the CDR3 is TGTGCCAGCAGCCCCTTTGGCGGCGGCTATGGCTACACCTTC. Translated: CASSPFGGGYGYTF.

This clone ranks as medium-sized. The chain uses TRBV4-2 and TRBJ1-2; D remains unclear. This CDR3 has 14 residues. V lost 4 bases and J 5 bases, leaving 14 bases between the germline ends. The germline CDR1 and CDR2 sequences are LGHNA and YNFKEQ. Here the CDR3 DNA reads TGTGCCAGCAGCCGGGCGCAGGTGGGATATGGCTACACCTTC. Protein sequence: CASSRAQVGYGYTF.

There are many counts of this clone. The chain combines TRBV6-4 with TRBJ2-3; TRBD1 aligns across 12 bases. Germline V gene lookup returns CDR1 MRHNA and CDR2 SNTAGT. This CDR3 is 20 amino acids long. The ends lost 6 bases at V and 1 base at J; junction bases unmatched: 17. CDR3 nucleotides: TGTGCCAGCAGAGGTCGGACCGGGACAGGGGGCGATAAAGGCACAGATACGCAGTATTTT. This gives the protein CASRGRTGTGGDKGTDTQYF.

By sample fraction, this clone is medium-sized. The chain combines TRBV20-1 with TRBJ2-7; 8 nucleotides line up with TRBD1. In germline, CDR1 is DFQATT, CDR2 SNEGSKA (reference sequence). The CDR3 spans 11 residues. CDR3 loop: CTRQGSHEQYF. CDR3 coding DNA: TGCACCCGACAGGGGAGCCACGAGCAGTACTTC.

By share, this clone counts as medium-sized. This chain uses TRBV20-1 with TRBJ2-2, with 7 nucleotides matching TRBD2. The CDR3 is 15 residues long. Germline lookup yields CDR1 DFQATT and CDR2 SNEGSKA (reference sequence). V trimming: 3 bases; J trimming: 5 bases; junction bases outside the gene matches: 9. The CDR3 nucleotides are TGCAGTGCTAGTCAGGGCGGGGGAGCGACCGGGGAGCTGTTTTTT. Residues: CSASQGGGATGELFF.

By proportion, this clone is medium-sized. V usage is TRBV30 and J usage is TRBJ2-3, with TRBD1 matching over 7 bases. J gave up 2 bases and V 1 base, and 6 bases lay outside the gene matches. Germline CDR1 and CDR2: GTSNPN and SVGIG (reference sequence). This CDR3 is built from 15 residues. The CDR3 nucleotides read TGTGCCTGGAGTGACAGGGGCGGATTCACAGATACGCAGTATTTT. Protein product: CAWSDRGGFTDTQYF.

This clone is termed medium-sized. V usage is TRBV15 and J usage is TRBJ2-7; D is unresolved. V lost 5 bases and J 0 bases, leaving 11 bases between the germline ends. CDR3 length: 14 residues. Germline V gives CDR1 LNHNV, CDR2 YYDKDF (reference sequence). This CDR3 is CATSQEGISYEQYF. In DNA form, the CDR3 reads TGTGCCACCAGCCAAGAAGGAATCTCCTACGAGCAGTACTTC.

This clone rates as large. The V call is TRBV20-1, the J call TRBJ1-1, with no clear D. The CDR3 consists of 15 residues. V gave up 4 bases and J gave up 0 bases, with 15 bases separating them. In germline, CDR1 is DFQATT, CDR2 SNEGSKA (reference sequence). The CDR3 nucleotides are TGCAGTGCTACCGACCCGCTGACGGTGAACACTGAAGCTTTCTTT. Its translation: CSATDPLTVNTEAFF.

The V gene is TRBV30, the J gene TRBJ2-5; the match to TRBD2 covers 10 bases. J lost 2 bases, V lost 4 bases, and 4 bases had no gene match. The germline V gene has CDR1 GTSNPN and CDR2 SVGIG (reference sequence). This CDR3 spans 14 amino acids. The CDR3 is CAWTRTSGQETQYF. CDR3 nucleotide sequence: TGTGCCTGGACGAGGACTAGCGGACAAGAGACCCAGTACTTC. The complete variable domain, with remaining parts taken from reference TRBV30 and TRBJ2-5, reads SQTIHQWPATLVQPVGSPLSLECTVEGTSNPNLYWYRQAAGRGLQLLFYSVGIGQISSEVPQNLSASRPQDRQFILSSKKLLLSDSGFYLCAWTRTSGQETQYFGPGTRLLVL.

In this sample, this clone is medium-sized (0.01 to 0.1%). V usage is TRBV19 and J usage is TRBJ1-1, with D possibly being TRBD1 (6 bases). V lost 5 bases and J lost 4, with 14 bases in between. This CDR3 contains 14 residues. Germline V gene lookup returns CDR1 LNHDA and CDR2 SQIVND (reference sequence). CDR3 protein: CASSLGGLGTEAFF. The CDR3 coding sequence is TGTGCCAGTAGTTTGGGGGGCTTGGGCACTGAAGCTTTCTTT.

Sample share makes this clone medium-sized. This chain links TRBV24-1 with TRBJ1-1; D unresolved. V was pared by 4 bases and J by 1 base, with 3 bases between. CDR1 is KGHDR and CDR2 is SFDVKD in the germline V gene. This CDR3 has 12 amino acids. The CDR3 loop is CATSEGNTEAFF. The CDR3 DNA is TGTGCCACCAGTGAAGGGAACACTGAAGCTTTCTTT.

By its share, this clone is medium-sized. The chain uses TRBV30 and TRBJ1-4, with no clear D. Trimming removed 4 bases at V and 9 bases at J, with 12 bases between. The CDR3 runs 12 residues. CDR1 GTSNPN and CDR2 SVGIG come from the germline V gene (reference sequence). CDR3: CAWMVGYQKLFF. CDR3 sequence (DNA): TGTGCCTGGATGGTGGGATATCAAAAACTGTTTTTT. Variable domain in full (rest from reference TRBV30 and TRBJ1-4): SQTIHQWPATLVQPVGSPLSLECTVEGTSNPNLYWYRQAAGRGLQLLFYSVGIGQISSEVPQNLSASRPQDRQFILSSKKLLLSDSGFYLCAWMVGYQKLFFGSGTQLSVL.

The rearrangement joins TRBV2 to TRBJ2-7; 7 bases match TRBD1. The CDR3 consists of 12 residues. The V and J ends lost 10 bases and 5 bases, in that order; junction bases with no gene match: 8. Per germline, CDR1 SNHLY and CDR2 FYNNEI. In DNA, the CDR3 is TGTGCCACTTCTTCCGGGACAGACGAGCAGTACTTC. Translated: CATSSGTDEQYF.

By frequency in the sample, this clone is medium-sized. The rearrangement uses TRBV6-1 and TRBJ1-2; 8 positions agree with TRBD1. The V segment lost 11 bases and the J segment 5 bases; nucleotides outside the gene matches: 10. The CDR3 has 13 residues. The germline gives CDR1 MNHNS, CDR2 SASEGT. CDR3 sequence reads: CAGKSTGAYGYTF. The CDR3 nucleotides are TGTGCCGGAAAATCGACAGGGGCATATGGCTACACCTTC.

This clone rates as medium-sized. The chain joins TRBV19 to TRBJ2-2; D ambiguous. The CDR3 has 14 amino acids. Germline values: CDR1 LNHDA, CDR2 SQIVND (reference sequence). The V and J ends lost 4 bases and 0 bases respectively, with 6 bases between them. CDR3 bases: TGTGCCAGTAGTAGGCAGACGAACACCGGGGAGCTGTTTTTT. This codes for CASSRQTNTGELFF.

This clone was detected ten times or more. This chain uses TRBV24-1 with TRBJ2-3; D is perhaps TRBD1 or TRBD2 (5 bases each). There are 13 residues in the CDR3. V shed 10 bases and J shed 6 bases, with 16 bases lying between them. Germline V gene lookup returns CDR1 KGHDR and CDR2 SFDVKD. The CDR3 reads CATSRDVQDTQYF. In nucleotides, the CDR3 is TGTGCCACGAGCCGGGACGTTCAGGATACGCAGTATTTT.

This clone was seen a handful of times. CDR3 nucleotide sequence: TGCGCCAGCAGCCAATATGTGCAGGGGGACAATTCACCCCTCCACTTT. Amino acids: CASSQYVQGDNSPLHF. The genes are TRBV4-3 and TRBJ1-6; 7 bases align to TRBD1. There are 16 residues in the CDR3. Looked up from germline, CDR1 is LGHNA and CDR2 is YSLEER. J lost 7 bases, V lost 2 bases, and 8 bases had no gene match.

By its share, this clone is medium-sized (0.01 to 0.1%). The chain has TRBV10-1 and TRBJ2-7, with D possibly TRBD1 on 7 matching bases. The CDR3 runs 15 residues. V lost 2 bases to trimming and J lost 3 bases, with 14 bases between them. CDR1 is WNHNN, CDR2 SYGVQD, per germline (reference sequence). The CDR3: CASSEGGTAHYEQYF. In nucleotides, the CDR3 is TGCGCCAGCAGTGAGGGGGGGACAGCGCACTACGAGCAGTACTTC.

This clone is medium-sized (0.01 to 0.1%) in the sample. The chain uses TRBV20-1 and TRBJ2-2; possibly TRBD1 or TRBD2 for D (5 bases each). V was cut by 1 base and J by 0 bases, with 12 bases left in between. Per germline, CDR1 DFQATT and CDR2 SNEGSKA (reference sequence). This CDR3 is built from 16 residues. CDR3 nucleotide sequence: TGCAGTGCTAGAGGGCCGGGACGGTCGAACACCGGGGAGCTGTTTTTT. Its translation is CSARGPGRSNTGELFF.

This clone has ten or more counts. Different DNA sequences within this sample yield the same CDR3. The V call is TRBV5-1, the J call TRBJ2-7; 11 bases match TRBD1. The CDR3 runs to 15 residues. Germline V gene data show CDR1 as SGHRS and CDR2 as YFSETQ. J lost 2 bases, V lost 3 bases, and 4 bases had no gene match. This CDR3 reads CASSSGQGGTYEQYF. CDR3 in DNA: TGCGCCAGCAGCTCGGGACAGGGGGGCACCTACGAGCAGTACTTC.